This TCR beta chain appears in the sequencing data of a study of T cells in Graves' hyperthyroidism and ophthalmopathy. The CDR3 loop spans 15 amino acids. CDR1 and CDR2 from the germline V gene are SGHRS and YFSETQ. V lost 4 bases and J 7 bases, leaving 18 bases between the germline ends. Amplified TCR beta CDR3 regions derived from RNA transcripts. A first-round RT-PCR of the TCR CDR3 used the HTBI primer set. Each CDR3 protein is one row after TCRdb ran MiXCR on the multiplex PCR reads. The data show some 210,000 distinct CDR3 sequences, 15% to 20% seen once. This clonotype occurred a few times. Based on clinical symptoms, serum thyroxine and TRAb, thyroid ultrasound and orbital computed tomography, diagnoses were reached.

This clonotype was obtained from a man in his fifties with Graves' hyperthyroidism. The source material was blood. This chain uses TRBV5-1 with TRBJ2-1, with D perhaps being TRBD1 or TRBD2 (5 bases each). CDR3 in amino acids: CASSTPGQPINEQFF. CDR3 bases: TGCGCCAGCAGCACCCCGGGGCAGCCGATAAATGAGCAGTTCTTC.